Listed here are 6 T cell receptor beta chains from one sample, sequenced in a study of glioma-infiltrating T cells. Amplification of TCR alpha and beta CDR3 regions from RNA used iRepertoire nested multiplex PCR. MiXCR, applied by TCRdb to the multiplex PCR reads, yields one record per CDR3 protein. The sample has 150,000 to 200,000 distinct CDR3 sequences, 25% to 35% seen once. The sample comprised glioma tissue, nonneoplastic brain tissue, or PBMCs (not recorded which). These receptors originate from a human donor with low-grade glioma or glioblastoma, undergoing nonglioma brain surgery, or in good health (not recorded which).

This clonotype was seen a few times. The final CDR3 position lacks the conserved phenylalanine or tryptophan, pointing to a likely read error. DNA for the CDR3: TGCGCCAGCAGCCAACGTTTTGGATACGAGCAGTACCTC. It is translated as CASSQRFGYEQYL. The rearrangement links TRBV4-3 to TRBJ2-7; D is ambiguous. The CDR3 extends over 13 amino acids. Trimming took off 2 bases at V and 4 bases at J, with 9 bases between the two ends. CDR1 is LGHNA, CDR2 YSLEER, per germline.

This chain joins TRBV9 and TRBJ1-1; 9 positions agree with TRBD1. This CDR3 is 17 amino acids long. Trimming removed 2 bases from V and 4 bases from J; junction bases left unmatched: 12. Per germline, CDR1 SGDLS and CDR2 YYNGEE. The CDR3 nucleotides are TGTGCCAGCAGCGTCCTACCCGGGACAGGGTCGGGCACTGAAGCTTTCTTT. This codes for CASSVLPGTGSGTEAFF.

This clonotype was counted many times. This chain uses TRBV12-3 or TRBV12-4 with TRBJ2-1, with TRBD1 matching 7 bases. This CDR3 comprises 14 residues. V dropped 3 bases and J dropped 8; count of bases not matched to a gene: 7. CDR3 bases: TGTGCCAGCAGTTTGACAGGGAGTAGCGATGAGCAGTTCTTC. It specifies CASSLTGSSDEQFF.

This clonotype came up many times. V and J are TRBV11-2 and TRBJ2-5; D gene unclear. CDR1 is SGHAT and CDR2 is FQNNGV in the germline V gene. The CDR3 is made up of 12 amino acids. With 5 bases removed from V and 5 bases from J, the gap between germline ends came to 9 bases. The CDR3 here is CASSEVAETQYF. The CDR3 coding sequence is TGTGCCAGCAGCGAAGTAGCTGAGACCCAGTACTTC.

The table lists this clonotype with many counts. This chain joins TRBV7-2 and TRBJ1-2; D is ambiguous. Trimming shortened V by 5 bases and J by 1 base, and 14 bases separated the two germline ends. This CDR3 comprises 15 residues. Per the germline V gene, CDR1 is SGHTA and CDR2 is FQGNSA. The CDR3 DNA reads as TGTGCCAGCAGCCCCCGATGGACGTATAACTATGGCTACACCTTC. Its translation is CASSPRWTYNYGYTF.

This clonotype was observed once. Possible read error: a much larger clone is one base away. The genes are TRBV25-1 and TRBJ2-5; D is possibly TRBD2 (6 bases). This CDR3 has 14 amino acids. From germline, CDR1 is MGHDK and CDR2 SYGVNS. The CDR3 sequence is CATSQTRTQGTQYF. The CDR3 region has the DNA TGTGCCACCTCTCAGACTAGAACCCAAGGGACCCAGTACTTC.